This T cell receptor beta chain was identified during a study of identical twins. Study-level findings and limits: Out-of-frame alpha sequences that twins shared showed excess low generation probability.

Of note for this clonotype: The antigen is unknown.

With template switching, a universal primer site was added, and the cDNA carried unique molecular identifiers. From the 5' RACE reads, TCRdb called clonotypes with MiXCR, one entry per CDR3 protein. This sample has approximately 550,000 distinct CDR3 sequences; under 25% occur once, and the top ten carry around 0.5%. The V gene's germline CDR1 is SNHLY and CDR2 FYNNEI. The CDR3 spans 13 residues. V was clipped by 7 bases and J by 1 base, with 11 bases between them. The same sample was also studied in work on yellow fever vaccine responses in identical twins.

The sample taken for sequencing was CD4+ T cells sorted from blood. This sequence joins TRBV2 and TRBJ2-7; D ambiguous. The sequence was obtained from a woman aged 18-30 years in good health. The CDR3 spells CASTRFPSYEQYF. The DNA of the CDR3 is TGTGCCAGCACCAGGTTCCCTTCCTACGAGCAGTACTTC.